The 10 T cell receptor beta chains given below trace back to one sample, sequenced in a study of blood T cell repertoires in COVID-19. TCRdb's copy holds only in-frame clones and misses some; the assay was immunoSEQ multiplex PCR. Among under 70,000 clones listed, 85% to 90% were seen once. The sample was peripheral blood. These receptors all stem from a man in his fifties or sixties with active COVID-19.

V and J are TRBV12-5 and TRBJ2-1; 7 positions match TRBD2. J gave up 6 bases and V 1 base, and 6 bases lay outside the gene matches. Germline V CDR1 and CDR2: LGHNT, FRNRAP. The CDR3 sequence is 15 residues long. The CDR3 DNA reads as TGTGCTAGTGGTTTGGGGGCGGGAGTAGGCAATGAGCAGTTCTTC. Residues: CASGLGAGVGNEQFF.

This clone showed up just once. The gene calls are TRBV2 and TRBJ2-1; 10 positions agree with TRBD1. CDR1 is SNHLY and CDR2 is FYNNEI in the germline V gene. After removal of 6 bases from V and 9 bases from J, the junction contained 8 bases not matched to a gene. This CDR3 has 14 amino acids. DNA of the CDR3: TGTGCCAGCAGATCCGGGACAGGGGCGGGTGAGCAGTTCTTC. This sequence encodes CASRSGTGAGEQFF.

CDR3 bases: TGCAGCGTTGCGTTGGAGGGCCTTACGGAACCCCAGCATTTT. Translated, it gives CSVALEGLTEPQHF. This chain links TRBV29-1 with TRBJ1-5; D remains ambiguous. Germline loops: CDR1 SQVTM, CDR2 ANQGSEA. This CDR3 has 14 amino acids. V was trimmed by 4 bases and J by 10 bases, leaving 20 bases between them.

The CDR3 sequence is CASSRTGTQNEQYF. The CDR3 DNA follows: TGTGCCAGCAGCCGGACAGGGACTCAGAACGAGCAGTACTTC. The V call is TRBV9, the J call TRBJ2-7; 8 nucleotides align to TRBD1. V was clipped by 4 bases and J by 5 bases; unmatched bases: 8. The V gene's germline CDR1 is SGDLS and CDR2 YYNGEE. This CDR3 has 14 amino acids.

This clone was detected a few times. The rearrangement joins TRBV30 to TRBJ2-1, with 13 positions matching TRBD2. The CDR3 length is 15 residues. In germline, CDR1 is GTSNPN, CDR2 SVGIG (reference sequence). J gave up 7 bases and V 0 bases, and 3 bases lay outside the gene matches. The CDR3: CAWSVKLAGGNEQFF. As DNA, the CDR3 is TGTGCCTGGAGTGTAAAACTAGCGGGAGGGAATGAGCAGTTCTTC.

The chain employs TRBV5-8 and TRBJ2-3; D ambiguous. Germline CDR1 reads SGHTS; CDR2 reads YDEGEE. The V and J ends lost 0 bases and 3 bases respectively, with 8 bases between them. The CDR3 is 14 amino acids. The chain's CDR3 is CASSLGGPTDTQYF. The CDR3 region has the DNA TGTGCCAGCAGCTTGGGCGGTCCAACAGATACGCAGTATTTT. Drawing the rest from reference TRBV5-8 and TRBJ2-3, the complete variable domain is EAGVTQSPTHLIKTRGQQATLRCSPISGHTSVYWYQQALGLGLQFLLWYDEGEERNRGNFPPRFSGRQFPNYSSELNVNALELEDSALYLCASSLGGPTDTQYFGPGTRLTVL.

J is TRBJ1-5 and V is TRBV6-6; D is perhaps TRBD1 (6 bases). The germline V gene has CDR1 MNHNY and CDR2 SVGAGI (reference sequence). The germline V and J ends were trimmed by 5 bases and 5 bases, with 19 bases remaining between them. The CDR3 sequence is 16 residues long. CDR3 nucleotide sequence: TGTGCCAGCAGTCCGGGACAAGGGGTCCTCCATCAGCCCCAGCATTTT. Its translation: CASSPGQGVLHQPQHF.

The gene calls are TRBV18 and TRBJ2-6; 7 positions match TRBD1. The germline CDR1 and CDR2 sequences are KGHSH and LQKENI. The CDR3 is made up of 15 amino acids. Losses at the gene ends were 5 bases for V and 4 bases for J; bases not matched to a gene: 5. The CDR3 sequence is CASSEQGYGANVLTF. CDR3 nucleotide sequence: TGTGCCAGCTCAGAACAGGGGTACGGGGCCAACGTCCTGACTTTC.

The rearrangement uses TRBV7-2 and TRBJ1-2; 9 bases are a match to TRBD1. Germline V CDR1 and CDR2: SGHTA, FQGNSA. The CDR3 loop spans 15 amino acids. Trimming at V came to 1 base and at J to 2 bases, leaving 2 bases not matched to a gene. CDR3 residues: CASSLGGTGNYGYTF. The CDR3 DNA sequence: TGTGCCAGCAGCTTAGGCGGGACAGGGAACTATGGCTACACCTTC.

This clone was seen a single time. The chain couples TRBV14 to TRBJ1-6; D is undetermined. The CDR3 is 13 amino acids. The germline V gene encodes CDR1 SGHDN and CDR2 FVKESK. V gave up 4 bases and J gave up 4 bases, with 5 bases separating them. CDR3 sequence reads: CASSPHYNSPLHF. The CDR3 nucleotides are TGTGCCAGCAGCCCCCATTATAATTCACCCCTCCACTTT.